These 6 T cell receptor beta chains came from one sample sequenced in a study of blood T cell repertoires in COVID-19. Some clones are missing from TCRdb's copy, which holds only in-frame ones; the method was immunoSEQ multiplex PCR. The table includes 150,000 to 200,000 clones, under 80% detected once. Sequenced material: PBMCs or T cells enriched from blood (not recorded which). These TCRs come from a woman in her forties or fifties with acute COVID-19.

The chain recombines TRBV4-2 with TRBJ2-6; maybe TRBD1 (6 bases). Per the germline V gene, CDR1 is LGHNA and CDR2 is YNFKEQ. Trimming took off 0 bases at V and 2 bases at J, with 8 bases between the two ends. The CDR3 has 16 residues. In nucleotides, the CDR3 is TGTGCCAGCAGCCAAGAAAGGGACACTGGGGCCAACGTCCTGACTTTC. It translates to CASSQERDTGANVLTF.

The rearrangement links TRBV19 to TRBJ1-1, with D unclear. Germline loops: CDR1 LNHDA, CDR2 SQIVND (reference sequence). The CDR3 sequence is 13 residues long. V gave up 3 bases and J gave up 1 base, with 6 bases separating them. The CDR3 nucleotides are TGTGCCAGTAGTATGTCAAAGAACACTGAAGCTTTCTTT. Amino acids: CASSMSKNTEAFF.

This clone showed up just once. This chain links TRBV7-2 with TRBJ2-3; D is unclear. CDR1 is SGHTA, CDR2 FQGNSA, per germline. Trimming cost V 2 bases and J 2 bases, with 8 bases left between them. The CDR3 is made up of 14 amino acids. CDR3 sequence (DNA): TGTGCCAGCAGCTTAACAATCTCCACAGATACGCAGTATTTT. Translated, it gives CASSLTISTDTQYF.

V gene TRBV5-6 combines with J gene TRBJ1-2, with 7 bases aligning to TRBD1. Germline trimming cut 4 bases from V and 0 bases from J; bases unmatched to any gene: 6. Germline V CDR1 and CDR2: SGHDT, YYEEEE. The CDR3 is made up of 15 amino acids. The CDR3 region is CASSIQGVANYGYTF. DNA of the CDR3: TGTGCCAGCAGCATCCAGGGGGTTGCTAACTATGGCTACACCTTC.

V usage is TRBV6-5 and J usage is TRBJ1-1, with D hard to call. The ends were cut back, 7 bases at V and 5 bases at J, with 17 bases in the middle. Germline V CDR1 and CDR2: MNHEY, SVGAGI. The CDR3 runs 14 residues. CDR3 DNA: TGTGCCAGCACCACGGGCGGGAGGCATACTGAAGCTTTCTTT. Encoded protein: CASTTGGRHTEAFF.

The CDR3 spells CASSLNTRKPSYEQYV. Here the CDR3 DNA reads TGTGCCAGCAGCTTAAATACCCGTAAGCCGTCCTACGAGCAGTACGTC. This chain links TRBV7-3 with TRBJ2-7; D is unclear. The CDR3 is made up of 16 amino acids. V lost 1 base and J 1 base, leaving 14 bases between the germline ends. Germline CDR1 SGHTA, CDR2 FQGTGA.